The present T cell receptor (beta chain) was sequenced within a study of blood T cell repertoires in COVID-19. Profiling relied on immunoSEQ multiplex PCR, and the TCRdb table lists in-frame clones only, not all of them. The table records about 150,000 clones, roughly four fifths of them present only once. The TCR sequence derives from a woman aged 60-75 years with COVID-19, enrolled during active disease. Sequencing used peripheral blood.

The CDR3 protein is CASSTGGEAFF. CDR3 DNA: TGTGCCAGCAGCACAGGGGGCGAAGCTTTCTTT. The chain employs TRBV5-6 and TRBJ1-1; 9 bases map to TRBD1. This CDR3 comprises 11 residues. Germline V lookup: CDR1 SGHDT, CDR2 YYEEEE. Germline trimming cut 4 bases from V and 8 bases from J; bases unmatched to any gene: 0.